The clone carrying this TCR beta chain was picked up a small number of times. TCRdb's table, derived via immunoSEQ multiplex PCR, lists solely in-frame clones and lacks some. The data contain around 80,000 clones, roughly 95% of them singletons. This sample is drawn from a study of cytomegalovirus exposure and HLA in healthy donors. Study in general: The same platform was used for the approximately 120 validation repertoires as for the roughly 730 first-cohort repertoires, as reported in a later analysis.

With 7 bases clipped from V and 6 bases from J, the junction kept 13 bases outside the gene matches. The CDR3 runs 14 residues. Looked up from germline, CDR1 is SGDLS and CDR2 is YYNGEE. This receptor was taken from a woman aged 18-29 years in good health and CMV-seronegative. The specimen was PBMCs. The genes are TRBV9 and TRBJ2-7, with 7 bases matching TRBD1. The DNA for the CDR3 is TGTGCCAGCGGTCAGGAGACAGGGTCATTCGAGCAGTACTTC. It translates to CASGQETGSFEQYF.